The present entry profiles one T cell receptor (beta chain) with its context. As yet, its antigen is unknown. The entry originates in a study of T cell responses to AZD1222 COVID-19 vaccine. Overall study: The study pooled second doses at about 4 or about 12 weeks.

V lost 7 bases and J lost 2; bases outside the gene matches: 16. The CDR3 is 17 residues long. CDR1 and CDR2 from the germline V gene are LGHDT and YNNKEL (reference sequence). Libraries were prepared by immunoSEQ multiplex PCR; TCRdb keeps only in-frame clonotypes and omits some of them. The sample includes about 100,000 clones, about 90% of them seen just once. Overall study findings and caveats: A mostly white British donor set with more females was recruited, and clonal diversity was possibly underestimated.

The V gene is TRBV3-1 (or the pseudogene TRBV3-2), the J gene TRBJ2-5; TRBD2 matches at 7 bases. The sequencing used peripheral blood, collected on day 0 of AZD1222 vaccination. This TCR came from an adult in good health. The chain's CDR3 is CASTHRRLGGGQETQYF. Here the CDR3 DNA reads TGTGCCAGCACCCACCGGCGTCTTGGCGGGGGACAAGAGACCCAGTACTTC.